Each of the 18 T cell receptor beta chains below was sequenced from the same sample in a study of T cell responses to AZD1222 COVID-19 vaccine (dated by TCRdb to the early 2020s). According to the study, the label for this sample's time point signals: about 28 days (+/-7) after the second vaccine dose. The method was the immunoSEQ multiplex PCR assay. The immuneACCESS repertoire file appears here via TCRdb, limited to in-frame rearrangements. These files lack a portion of the clones; in checked studies, under half of the deficit traces to unresolved V genes, and the cause of the others is not known. Recorded for this sample are about 150,000 clones; approximately 92% of them occurred a single time. The ten largest clones capture 2.5% to 3.5% of the sample. The sample here was peripheral blood, taken 28 days after the second AZD1222 dose. The receptors come from an adult who received the AZD1222 COVID-19 vaccine.

In this sample, this clone turned up once. The J gene is TRBJ1-1, the V gene TRBV27, with 7 bases aligning to TRBD1. The CDR3 contains 14 residues. V was pared by 3 bases and J by 1 base, with 2 bases of the junction left unmatched. Germline-derived CDR1 and CDR2 are MNHEY and SMNVEV (reference sequence). CDR3 bases: TGTGCCAGCAGTTTGAGGGACAGGAACACTGAAGCTTTCTTT. As protein: CASSLRDRNTEAFF.

The rearrangement links TRBV21-1 to TRBJ1-5; TRBD1 is taken as the D call from the table, unchecked against the DNA. TRBV21-1 is shown as a pseudogene. This CDR3 spans 15 amino acids. This chain's CDR3 is CASSRAGQGNQPQHF. The CDR3 DNA reads TGTGCCAGCAGCAGGGCGGGACAGGGTAATCAGCCCCAGCATTTT.

The rearrangement joins TRBV27 to TRBJ2-1; 13 bases fit TRBD2. The CDR3 has 19 residues. The germline gives CDR1 MNHEY, CDR2 SMNVEV (reference sequence). The ends lost 4 bases at V and 7 bases at J; junction bases unmatched: 16. The CDR3: CASSSRLAGGLPEGNEQFF. The CDR3, as DNA: TGTGCCAGCAGTTCGCGACTAGCGGGAGGCCTCCCTGAGGGGAATGAGCAGTTCTTC.

The chain employs TRBV4-3 and TRBJ1-3, with TRBD1 matching over 8 bases. J lost 2 bases, V lost 0 bases, and 6 bases had no gene match. CDR1 and CDR2 from the germline V gene are LGHNA and YSLEER. This CDR3 spans 17 amino acids. CDR3 protein: CASSQDLRGLTGNTIYF. The CDR3 region has the DNA TGCGCCAGCAGCCAAGATCTCAGGGGGCTGACTGGAAACACCATATATTTT.

For the CDR3, the DNA is TGTGCCAGCAGTTTATCGCCCCCTTTACTAGCGGGAGATCCCAATGAGCAGTTCTTC. It is translated as CASSLSPPLLAGDPNEQFF. This rearrangement joins TRBV27 to TRBJ2-1; 11 nucleotides align to TRBD2. Trimming cost V 0 bases and J 6 bases; bases outside gene matches: 13. The germline V gene encodes CDR1 MNHEY and CDR2 SMNVEV (reference sequence). CDR3 length equals 19 residues.

The rearrangement links TRBV27 to TRBJ2-7, with 8 bases matching TRBD2. CDR1 MNHEY and CDR2 SMNVEV come from the germline V gene (reference sequence). There are 15 residues in the CDR3. The V gene end was trimmed by 2 bases and the J gene end by 4 bases; junction bases not matched to a gene: 7. The CDR3 protein is CASSLTQREWYEQYF. For the CDR3, the DNA is TGTGCCAGCAGTTTAACCCAGCGGGAGTGGTACGAGCAGTACTTC.

The chain carries TRBV21-1 and TRBJ2-1. TRBV21-1 has pseudogene status. The CDR3 is 17 amino acids. The CDR3, as DNA: TGTGCCAGCAGCAAAATCGGTAGGGATGGGTCCTACAATGAGCAGTTCTTC. Protein product: CASSKIGRDGSYNEQFF.

The genes are TRBV5-6 and TRBJ2-5; D gene unclear. The CDR3 sequence is 13 residues long. The germline V gene encodes CDR1 SGHDT and CDR2 YYEEEE. V lost 0 bases to trimming and J lost 3 bases, with 6 bases between them. The CDR3 here is CASSLGPEETQYF. CDR3 sequence (DNA): TGTGCCAGCAGCTTGGGTCCGGAAGAGACCCAGTACTTC.

This chain joins TRBV11-2 and TRBJ2-1; 12 nucleotides align to TRBD2. V shed 6 bases, J shed 7 bases, and the junction held 7 bases outside the gene matches. Germline V gene data show CDR1 as SGHAT and CDR2 as FQNNGV. The CDR3 runs to 15 residues. CDR3 in DNA: TGTGCCAGCAGGTCGACTAGCGGGAGTGGAAATGAGCAGTTCTTC. Amino acids: CASRSTSGSGNEQFF.

This sequence joins TRBV30 and TRBJ2-3, with D possibly being TRBD2 (6 bases). The CDR3 loop spans 18 amino acids. From germline, CDR1 is GTSNPN and CDR2 SVGIG (reference sequence). The V gene lost 5 bases and the J gene lost 2 bases, with 26 bases spanning the gap. Written as DNA, the CDR3 is TGTGCCTGGGGGGGTTATATCCAGGGAGGTATCCCCACAGATACGCAGTATTTT. Protein: CAWGGYIQGGIPTDTQYF.

This chain connects TRBV5-1 to TRBJ2-3; 13 nucleotides align to TRBD2. Germline CDR1 and CDR2: SGHRS and YFSETQ. Germline trimming cut 4 bases from V and 1 base from J; bases unmatched to any gene: 9. CDR3 length equals 18 residues. The CDR3 sequence: CASSIGTSGAVGTDTQYF. In DNA, the CDR3 is TGCGCCAGCAGCATCGGGACTAGCGGGGCCGTGGGCACAGATACGCAGTATTTT.

This chain connects TRBV10-3 to TRBJ2-7; TRBD1 agrees at 9 bases. Germline V gene lookup returns CDR1 ENHRY and CDR2 SYGVKD. V lost 7 bases to trimming and J lost 7 bases; unmatched junction nucleotides: 8. The CDR3 loop spans 13 amino acids. The CDR3: CAITPRTGDEQYF. Written as DNA, the CDR3 is TGTGCCATCACTCCCAGGACAGGGGATGAGCAGTACTTC.

The rearrangement joins TRBV15 to TRBJ2-5, with TRBD1 identical over 7 bases. V lost 1 base, J lost 1 base, and 6 bases stayed unmatched. Germline V lookup: CDR1 LNHNV, CDR2 YYDKDF (reference sequence). CDR3 size: 16 residues. CDR3 sequence (DNA): TGTGCCACCAGCAGAGGGGGACAGTCCTTCCAAGAGACCCAGTACTTC. This gives the protein CATSRGGQSFQETQYF.

The chain is built from TRBV6-2 or TRBV6-3 and TRBJ1-1, with D maybe TRBD1 (5 bases). The length of the CDR3 is 16 residues. The V end lost 2 bases, the J end lost 1 base, and 14 bases lay between the germline ends. Germline V CDR1 and CDR2: MNHEY, SVGEGT. The CDR3: CASSYRRWQGNTEAFF. For the CDR3, the DNA is TGTGCCAGCAGTTACCGCCGGTGGCAGGGGAACACTGAAGCTTTCTTT.

This clone came up a few times. The chain couples TRBV23-1 to TRBJ1-1; 7 bases line up with TRBD1. Being an ORF, TRBV23-1 has a function that is uncertain. V lost 3 bases and J lost 4; bases outside the gene matches: 8. This CDR3 comprises 15 residues. The CDR3 coding sequence is TGCGCCAGCAGTCACGAGGGGGCGCAGGGCACTGAAGCTTTCTTT. Its translation: CASSHEGAQGTEAFF.

V and J are TRBV24-1 and TRBJ2-1; TRBD1 matches at 7 bases. Germline loops: CDR1 KGHDR, CDR2 SFDVKD. The CDR3 length is 11 residues. The J segment lost 15 bases and the V segment lost 6 bases, leaving 7 bases of the junction unmatched. The CDR3 DNA sequence: TGTGCCACCAGTCGACAGGGCCTCCGGTTCTTC. Its protein is CATSRQGLRFF.

The chain employs TRBV5-1 and TRBJ2-1, with TRBD1 matching over 7 bases. Per germline, CDR1 SGHRS and CDR2 YFSETQ. This CDR3 is 17 amino acids long. The V and J ends lost 0 bases and 2 bases, in that order; junction bases with no gene match: 8. The CDR3 spells CASSLETGITAYNEQFF. Written as DNA, the CDR3 is TGCGCCAGCAGCTTGGAGACAGGGATAACTGCCTACAATGAGCAGTTCTTC.

The chain uses TRBV18 and TRBJ1-2; D is ambiguous. The CDR3 covers 14 residues. Trimming stripped 8 bases from V and 4 bases from J, with 17 bases between. CDR1 and CDR2 from the germline V gene are KGHSH and LQKENI. CDR3 sequence (DNA): TGTGCCAGCACTCCCCGCTTGGACGGCTATGGCTACACCTTC. Its translation is CASTPRLDGYGYTF.